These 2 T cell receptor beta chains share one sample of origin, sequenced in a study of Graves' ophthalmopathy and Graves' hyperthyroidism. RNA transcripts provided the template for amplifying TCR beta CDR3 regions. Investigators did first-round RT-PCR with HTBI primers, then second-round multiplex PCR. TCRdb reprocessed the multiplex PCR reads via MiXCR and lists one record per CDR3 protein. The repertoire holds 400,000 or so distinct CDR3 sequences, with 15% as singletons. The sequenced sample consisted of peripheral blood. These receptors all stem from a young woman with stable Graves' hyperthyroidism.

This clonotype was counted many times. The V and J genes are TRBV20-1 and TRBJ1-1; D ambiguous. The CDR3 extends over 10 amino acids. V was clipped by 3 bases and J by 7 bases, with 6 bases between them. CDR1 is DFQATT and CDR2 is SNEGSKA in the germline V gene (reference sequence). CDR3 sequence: CSASLSEAFF. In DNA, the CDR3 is TGCAGTGCTAGCCTAAGTGAAGCTTTCTTT.

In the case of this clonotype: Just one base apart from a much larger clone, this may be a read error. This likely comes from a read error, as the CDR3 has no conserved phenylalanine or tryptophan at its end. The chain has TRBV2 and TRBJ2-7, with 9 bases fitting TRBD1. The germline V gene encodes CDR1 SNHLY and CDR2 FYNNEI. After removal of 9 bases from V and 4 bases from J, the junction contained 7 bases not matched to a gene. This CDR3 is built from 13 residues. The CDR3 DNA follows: TGTGCCAGTACTCCGGGACAGGGATACGAGCAGTACCTC. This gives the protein CASTPGQGYEQYL.